A single sample is the source of the 15 T cell receptor beta chains below, sequenced in a study of T-cell memory formation after mild COVID-19. TCRdb re-called the 5' RACE reads with MiXCR, one entry per CDR3 protein. The table includes 210,000 or so distinct CDR3 sequences, around 16% detected once. Sequencing was performed on PBMCs or a T cell subset sorted from them (not recorded which). These TCRs come from an adult woman who had mild COVID-19 (a few samples of this study predate the infection). Cell type and time point are not known.

This clonotype occurred a few times. This rearrangement joins TRBV2 to TRBJ2-3, with a tentative D call TRBD2 (6 bases). CDR1 and CDR2 from the germline V gene are SNHLY and FYNNEI. The CDR3 length is 12 residues. The V gene lost 6 bases and the J gene lost 4 bases, with 8 bases spanning the gap. This CDR3 reads CASREGSDTQYF. For the CDR3, the DNA is TGTGCCAGCAGGGAGGGGTCAGATACGCAGTATTTT.

In its sample, this clonotype was seen once. The V and J genes are TRBV5-6 and TRBJ1-2; no clear D. V lost 0 bases and J lost 3, with 12 bases in between. The germline V gene has CDR1 SGHDT and CDR2 YYEEEE. The length of the CDR3 is 15 residues. CDR3 coding DNA: TGTGCCAGCAGCTTGGACACCCAAAGCGACTATGGCTACACCTTC. It is translated as CASSLDTQSDYGYTF.

The V call is TRBV11-1, the J call TRBJ2-7; 8 positions agree with TRBD2. Per the germline V gene, CDR1 is SGHAT and CDR2 is FQDESV (reference sequence). The CDR3 has 16 amino acids. Trimming took 5 bases from V and 5 from J; bases not matched to a gene: 14. CDR3 sequence (DNA): TGTGCCAGCAGCCATCCCGGGACTAGTCGTTCTCACGAGCAGTACTTC. It specifies CASSHPGTSRSHEQYF.

The gene calls are TRBV18 and TRBJ2-5; the match to TRBD1 covers 7 bases. Per the germline V gene, CDR1 is KGHSH and CDR2 is LQKENI. The CDR3 is 15 residues long. With 5 bases clipped from V and 3 bases from J, the junction kept 9 bases outside the gene matches. The DNA for the CDR3 is TGTGCCAGCTCAACCAGGGGGTTTCTAGAAGAGACCCAGTACTTC. Translating gives CASSTRGFLEETQYF.

The chain is built from TRBV5-1 and TRBJ2-2, with 10 nucleotides matching TRBD1. The CDR3 runs to 16 residues. Germline loops: CDR1 SGHRS, CDR2 YFSETQ. V dropped 3 bases and J dropped 5; count of bases not matched to a gene: 7. The CDR3 DNA sequence: TGCGCCAGCAGCTCGACAGGGGGCGCGGAGACCGGGGAGCTGTTTTTT. This sequence encodes CASSSTGGAETGELFF.

This clonotype was seen a few times. The CDR3 is CSTPVSGRQLYEQYF. The CDR3 nucleotides read TGCAGTACCCCTGTCAGCGGGAGGCAGCTCTACGAGCAGTACTTC. The V and J genes are TRBV20-1 and TRBJ2-7, with 9 bases fitting TRBD2. Germline V lookup: CDR1 DFQATT, CDR2 SNEGSKA (reference sequence). The CDR3 runs 15 residues. The V segment lost 8 bases and the J segment 3 bases; nucleotides outside the gene matches: 14.

This sequence joins TRBV6-2 or TRBV6-3 and TRBJ1-2; TRBD1 might be the D (5 bases). The CDR3 spans 14 residues. Germline loops: CDR1 MNHEY, CDR2 SVGEGT. The V end was cut by 4 bases, the J end by 8 bases, with 17 bases between. The CDR3 spells CASSLVPRQGGYTF. Written as DNA, the CDR3 is TGTGCCAGCAGTTTAGTCCCTCGGCAGGGCGGCTACACCTTC.

V usage is TRBV7-2 and J usage is TRBJ2-7; D is tentatively TRBD1 or TRBD2 (5 bases each). CDR1 and CDR2 (germline): SGHTA, FQGNSA. V lost 5 bases to trimming and J lost 2 bases, with 22 bases between them. There are 17 residues in the CDR3. CDR3 in DNA: TGTGCCAGCAGCCTGCCGTGGATGGGACGGACGGCCTACGAGCAGTACTTC. Encoded protein: CASSLPWMGRTAYEQYF.

The sample holds a few counts of this clonotype. The rearrangement uses TRBV7-9 and TRBJ1-1; unclear D gene. Trimming removed 7 bases from V and 0 bases from J, with 9 bases in between. Per germline, CDR1 SEHNR and CDR2 FQNEAQ (reference sequence). There are 13 residues in the CDR3. CDR3 nucleotides: TGTGCCAGCATCTTGCGCCTGAACACTGAAGCTTTCTTT. This sequence encodes CASILRLNTEAFF.

This rearrangement joins TRBV15 to TRBJ2-7, with D possibly TRBD1 on 5 matching bases. The CDR3 totals 15 residues. Per the germline V gene, CDR1 is LNHNV and CDR2 is YYDKDF (reference sequence). Trimming pared 1 base from V and 2 bases from J, leaving 12 bases between. CDR3 DNA sequence: TGTGCCACCAGCAGAGGAAACCAGGGCACCTACGAGCAGTACTTC. Residues: CATSRGNQGTYEQYF.

This clonotype has only a few counts. The CDR3 DNA sequence: TGTGCCAGCAACCTAGCGGGAGGGCCGGGGACAGATACGCAGTATTTT. As protein: CASNLAGGPGTDTQYF. V is TRBV7-2 and J is TRBJ2-3; the match to TRBD2 covers 12 bases. From germline, CDR1 is SGHTA and CDR2 FQGNSA. CDR3 length equals 16 residues. The trim removed 7 bases at V and 3 bases at J, leaving 8 bases unmatched.

This clonotype was seen a few times. The chain is built from TRBV28 and TRBJ2-7; 9 bases map to TRBD2. CDR3 size: 17 residues. V was clipped by 0 bases and J by 1 base; unmatched bases: 7. The V gene's germline CDR1 is MDHEN and CDR2 SYDVKM. CDR3 sequence reads: CASSLWLAGYISYEQYF. As DNA, the CDR3 is TGTGCCAGCAGTTTATGGCTAGCGGGATACATTTCCTACGAGCAGTACTTC.

The chain links TRBV7-6 to TRBJ1-5; 9 nucleotides match TRBD1. After removal of 4 bases from V and 1 base from J, the junction contained 11 bases not matched to a gene. The CDR3 has 18 amino acids. CDR1 is SGHVS and CDR2 is FNYEAQ in the germline V gene. The CDR3 loop is CASSSPGTGMRSNQPQHF. In nucleotides, the CDR3 is TGTGCCAGCAGCTCCCCCGGGACAGGGATGAGGAGCAATCAGCCCCAGCATTTT. Filled out from reference TRBV7-6 and TRBJ1-5, the complete variable domain reads GAGVSQSPRYKVTKRGQDVALRCDPISGHVSLYWYRQALGQGPEFLTYFNYEAQQDKSGLPNDRFSAERPEGSISTLTIQRTEQRDSAMYRCASSSPGTGMRSNQPQHFGDGTRLSIL.

At least ten counts were recorded for this clonotype. The chain employs TRBV20-1 and TRBJ2-3; D call uncertain. Germline V gene lookup returns CDR1 DFQATT and CDR2 SNEGSKA (reference sequence). V was pared by 1 base and J by 0 bases, with 14 bases between. The CDR3 is 16 residues long. As DNA, the CDR3 is TGCAGTGCTAGAGTAGGTGGCTCTTCTAGCACAGATACGCAGTATTTT. It is translated as CSARVGGSSSTDTQYF.

The chain carries TRBV20-1 and TRBJ2-7, with D possibly TRBD1 on 6 matching bases. CDR3 size: 13 residues. Germline lookup yields CDR1 DFQATT and CDR2 SNEGSKA (reference sequence). Trimming cost V 6 bases and J 2 bases, with 14 bases left between them. The CDR3, as DNA: TGCAGTGCCAAAGGGGACACCACCTACGAGCAGTACTTC. The encoded protein is CSAKGDTTYEQYF.